This T cell receptor (beta chain) was sequenced during a study of blood T cell repertoires in COVID-19. Study as a whole: The origin of the acute and convalescent COVID-19 samples was the United States, Italy and Spain. The analysed material was cDNA or gDNA that came from T cells, B-cell-depleted T cells, or PBMCs.

Authors' analysis steps: Estimated nucleated cell counts came from reference gene primer amplification. This table comes from immunoSEQ multiplex PCR, and its TCRdb copy is limited to in-frame clones, with some not included. Clonal size and the V and J genes are those of that table, whereas D and trimming came from the DNA. Among over 100,000 clones listed, about 80% were seen once. CDR3 length: 17 residues. V lost 5 bases, J lost 1 base, and 15 bases lay in between. CDR1 and CDR2 from the germline V gene are SGHVS and FQNEAQ. V and J are TRBV7-8 and TRBJ2-6; tentatively, D is TRBD2 (7 bases). This sequence originates from a woman aged 80 or over with active or convalescent COVID-19. Source material: peripheral blood. The CDR3 bases are TGTGCCAGCAGCAAGGGGGAGGGCCCATCTGGGGCCAACGTCCTGACTTTC. Protein product: CASSKGEGPSGANVLTF.